Below are 31 T cell receptor beta chains sequenced from a single sample in a study of T cells in localized non-small cell lung cancer. Some clones are missing from TCRdb's copy, which holds only in-frame ones; the method was immunoSEQ multiplex PCR. The sample contains roughly 35,000 clones, more than 70% of which appear only once. Sequences were derived from peripheral blood, sampled before any cancer treatment. These receptors were collected from a woman aged 35 to 70 with stage I lung adenocarcinoma.

The CDR3 loop reads CASSVVPSGGLDTQYF. For the CDR3, the DNA is TGTGCCAGCAGCGTAGTACCTAGCGGGGGGTTAGATACGCAGTATTTT. The genes are TRBV9 and TRBJ2-3; 11 bases match TRBD2. V lost 0 bases, J lost 5 bases, and 5 bases stayed unmatched. Per the germline V gene, CDR1 is SGDLS and CDR2 is YYNGEE. This CDR3 comprises 16 residues. The variable domain in full, with the rest retrieved from reference TRBV9 and TRBJ2-3, is DSGVTQTPKHLITATGQRVTLRCSPRSGDLSVYWYQQSLDQGLQFLIQYYNGEERAKGNILERFSAQQFPDLHSELNLSSLELGDSALYFCASSVVPSGGLDTQYFGPGTRLTVL.

The rearrangement joins TRBV7-2 to TRBJ1-5, with D possibly being TRBD1 (5 bases). This CDR3 has 15 residues. The germline V gene has CDR1 SGHTA and CDR2 FQGNSA. The V gene lost 2 bases and the J gene lost 4 bases, with 12 bases spanning the gap. The CDR3 DNA sequence: TGTGCCAGCAGCTTATCTCCGGGGGGAAATCAGCCCCAGCATTTT. This gives the protein CASSLSPGGNQPQHF.

The rearrangement uses TRBV7-9 and TRBJ2-7; no firm D call. This CDR3 has 13 residues. V shed 5 bases and J shed 7 bases, with 15 bases lying between them. The germline gives CDR1 SEHNR, CDR2 FQNEAQ (reference sequence). The CDR3 DNA follows: TGTGCCAGCAGCCCCCAGGCAGGATGGGAGCAGTACTTC. Its translation: CASSPQAGWEQYF.

As regards this clone: Relative to the germline gene, one junction end is altered; a read error may explain this. The V gene is TRBV29-1, the J gene TRBJ1-1; D unclear. This CDR3 comprises 12 residues. The germline V gene has CDR1 SQVTM and CDR2 ANQGSEA. The CDR3 spells CSADAWNIEAFF. Written as DNA, the CDR3 is TGCAGCGCGGACGCATGGAACATTGAAGCTTTCTTT.

This clone was counted only a few times. The chain combines TRBV11-3 with TRBJ1-1; D is unclear. The germline V gene has CDR1 SGHNT and CDR2 YENEEA. Trimming pared 5 bases from V and 0 bases from J, leaving 10 bases between. The CDR3 spans 14 residues. DNA of the CDR3: TGTGCCAGCAGCGCCTTCCGGCTGAACACTGAAGCTTTCTTT. Translated, it gives CASSAFRLNTEAFF.

The gene calls are TRBV2 and TRBJ1-3; TRBD1 agrees at 8 bases. Germline V gene data show CDR1 as SNHLY and CDR2 as FYNNEI. The junction had 14 bases not matched to a gene; V was cut back by 7 bases and J by 0 bases. The CDR3 spans 18 residues. The DNA of the CDR3 is TGTGCCAGCACCCTACTGTCGGGGACAGGAGCCTCTGGAAACACCATATATTTT. Translation gives CASTLLSGTGASGNTIYF.

The chain couples TRBV18 to TRBJ1-1, with D tentatively TRBD1 (6 bases). This CDR3 has 15 amino acids. Germline V gives CDR1 KGHSH, CDR2 LQKENI. Deletions cut 3 bases from V and 2 bases from J, with 13 bases between. This chain's CDR3 is CASSPNEGVNTEAFF. In nucleotides, the CDR3 is TGTGCCAGCTCACCGAACGAGGGGGTAAACACTGAAGCTTTCTTT.

The chain links TRBV25-1 to TRBJ2-7; 9 bases are a match to TRBD1. The germline CDR1 and CDR2 sequences are MGHDK and SYGVNS. The V segment lost 5 bases and the J segment 5 bases; nucleotides outside the gene matches: 4. The CDR3 has 13 residues. CDR3 residues: CASSYRDRDEQYF. The CDR3 bases are TGTGCCAGCAGTTACCGGGACAGGGACGAGCAGTACTTC.

The chain carries TRBV25-1 and TRBJ2-1; 8 bases agree with TRBD1. The CDR3 covers 15 residues. Germline CDR1 reads MGHDK; CDR2 reads SYGVNS. Trimming cost V 3 bases and J 4 bases; bases outside gene matches: 5. CDR3 residues: CASSDTTGVYNEQFF. The CDR3 DNA is TGTGCCAGCAGTGATACGACAGGGGTGTACAATGAGCAGTTCTTC.

The rearrangement links TRBV6-5 to TRBJ1-2, with D possibly being TRBD1 (6 bases). CDR3 length: 12 residues. Per germline, CDR1 MNHEY and CDR2 SVGAGI. Trimming shortened V by 7 bases and J by 8 bases, and 14 bases separated the two germline ends. The CDR3 sequence: CASINPRGGYTF. The CDR3 DNA sequence: TGTGCCAGCATTAACCCCAGGGGAGGCTACACCTTC.

The V and J genes are TRBV27 and TRBJ2-1, with D unresolved. Trimming pared 5 bases from V and 8 bases from J, leaving 7 bases between. This CDR3 has 11 residues. Looked up from germline, CDR1 is MNHEY and CDR2 is SMNVEV (reference sequence). DNA of the CDR3: TGTGCCAGCAGTAGGGCGGATGAGCAGTTCTTC. Its translation is CASSRADEQFF.

In its sample, this clone was seen once. This chain connects TRBV7-2 to TRBJ2-6, with TRBD1 identical over 9 bases. Germline CDR1 and CDR2: SGHTA and FQGNSA. This CDR3 contains 15 residues. The V and J ends lost 5 bases and 3 bases, in that order; junction bases with no gene match: 2. CDR3 sequence: CASSRTGVGANVLTF. DNA of the CDR3: TGTGCCAGCAGCCGGACAGGGGTTGGGGCCAACGTCCTGACTTTC.

The chain uses TRBV5-5 and TRBJ2-7; 8 bases are a match to TRBD1. The CDR3 runs 16 residues. V gave up 0 bases and J gave up 3 bases; unmatched junction bases: 8. The germline gives CDR1 SGHKS, CDR2 YYEKEE (reference sequence). The CDR3 here is CASSLVGTGGNYEQYF. For the CDR3, the DNA is TGTGCCAGCAGCTTGGTCGGGACAGGAGGCAACTACGAGCAGTACTTC.

The V gene is TRBV9, the J gene TRBJ2-7; 8 bases fit TRBD2. With V trimmed by 0 bases and J by 2 bases, 4 bases remained unmatched. Germline V gives CDR1 SGDLS, CDR2 YYNGEE. CDR3 length: 15 residues. The CDR3 sequence: CASSVASGGPYEQYF. CDR3 coding DNA: TGTGCCAGCAGCGTAGCCAGCGGGGGCCCCTACGAGCAGTACTTC.

This clone was seen only once. The rearrangement joins TRBV14 to TRBJ2-5; perhaps D is TRBD1 or TRBD2 (5 bases each). The V and J ends lost 3 bases and 4 bases respectively, with 12 bases between them. This CDR3 has 14 residues. Germline assignment: CDR1 SGHDN and CDR2 FVKESK. The CDR3 DNA follows: TGTGCCAGCAGCCAGAACCGGGGCGGAGAGACCCAGTACTTC. It encodes CASSQNRGGETQYF.

CDR3 region: CATSRQGVAYGYTF. The CDR3 nucleotides read TGTGCCACCTCGCGACAGGGGGTGGCTTATGGCTACACCTTC. The chain uses TRBV6-5 and TRBJ1-2, with 9 bases lining up with TRBD1. Germline CDR1 MNHEY, CDR2 SVGAGI. The CDR3 contains 14 residues. The ends lost 10 bases at V and 5 bases at J; junction bases unmatched: 11.

The V and J genes are TRBV27 and TRBJ2-3, with D possibly being TRBD2 (5 bases). CDR3 length equals 15 residues. The V gene's germline CDR1 is MNHEY and CDR2 SMNVEV (reference sequence). The V end lost 3 bases, the J end lost 0 bases, and 10 bases lay between the germline ends. For the CDR3, the DNA is TGTGCCAGCAGTTTTCGGGGTTTTAGCACAGATACGCAGTATTTT. It codes for CASSFRGFSTDTQYF.

This chain joins TRBV4-3 and TRBJ2-2, with a possible D match to TRBD2 (5 bases). CDR3 length: 16 amino acids. The germline V gene encodes CDR1 LGHNA and CDR2 YSLEER. The V gene lost 0 bases and the J gene lost 1 base, with 9 bases spanning the gap. DNA for the CDR3: TGCGCCAGCAGCCAAGACCCGGGGATGAACACCGGGGAGCTGTTTTTT. This encodes CASSQDPGMNTGELFF.

The rearrangement joins TRBV7-2 to TRBJ1-2; the match to TRBD1 covers 8 bases. Germline-derived CDR1 and CDR2 are SGHTA and FQGNSA. V shed 1 base and J 6 bases; nucleotides not matched to a gene: 4. The CDR3 loop spans 14 amino acids. DNA for the CDR3: TGTGCCAGCAGCTTAGTAGGGGACAGGAATGGCTACACCTTC. Its protein product is CASSLVGDRNGYTF. Drawing the rest from reference TRBV7-2 and TRBJ1-2, the complete variable domain is GAGVSQSPSNKVTEKGKDVELRCDPISGHTALYWYRQSLGQGLEFLIYFQGNSAPDKSGLPSDRFSAERTGGSVSTLTIQRTQQEDSAVYLCASSLVGDRNGYTFGSGTRLTVV.

The V call is TRBV19, the J call TRBJ2-3; 13 nucleotides match TRBD2. With 2 bases clipped from V and 6 bases from J, the junction kept 5 bases outside the gene matches. Germline V gene sequence: CDR1 LNHDA, CDR2 SQIVND (reference sequence). The length of the CDR3 is 16 residues. The CDR3 region is CASSITSGGGWDTQYF. The CDR3 DNA reads TGTGCCAGTAGTATAACTAGCGGGGGGGGTTGGGATACGCAGTATTTT.

V and J are TRBV5-5 and TRBJ2-7; D may be TRBD1 (6 bases). Germline CDR1 SGHKS, CDR2 YYEKEE (reference sequence). Trimming removed 3 bases from V and 4 bases from J, with 11 bases in between. This CDR3 is 13 amino acids long. CDR3 loop: CASSWQGIYEQYF. Here the CDR3 DNA reads TGTGCCAGCAGCTGGCAGGGGATTTACGAGCAGTACTTC.

The chain couples TRBV9 to TRBJ1-2; 8 bases match TRBD1. The CDR3 covers 14 residues. The V segment lost 5 bases and the J segment 4 bases; nucleotides outside the gene matches: 7. The germline CDR1 and CDR2 sequences are SGDLS and YYNGEE. The CDR3 region is CASSTPGTGYGYTF. The CDR3 nucleotides read TGTGCCAGCAGTACCCCAGGGACAGGCTATGGCTACACCTTC.

The chain employs TRBV19 and TRBJ2-3, with D possibly TRBD2 on 7 matching bases. The CDR3 length is 18 residues. V lost 1 base and J 3 bases, leaving 20 bases between the germline ends. The germline CDR1 and CDR2 sequences are LNHDA and SQIVND (reference sequence). For the CDR3, the DNA is TGTGCCAGTAGTATAGGCCTCAAAACGGGGGGCGGGACAGATACGCAGTATTTT. It translates to CASSIGLKTGGGTDTQYF.

The chain couples TRBV9 to TRBJ1-2; no clear D gene. The CDR3 spans 13 residues. Trimming removed 4 bases from V and 0 bases from J, with 7 bases in between. The V gene's germline CDR1 is SGDLS and CDR2 YYNGEE. The CDR3 reads CASSQNTNYGYTF. CDR3 bases: TGTGCCAGCAGCCAGAATACTAACTATGGCTACACCTTC.

The genes are TRBV5-6 and TRBJ1-1, with D uncertain. V gave up 1 base and J gave up 1 base, with 5 bases separating them. This CDR3 has 13 amino acids. Germline V CDR1 and CDR2: SGHDT, YYEEEE. The CDR3 region is CASSLTRNTEAFF. The CDR3 nucleotides are TGTGCCAGCAGCTTGACAAGGAACACTGAAGCTTTCTTT.

DNA of the CDR3: TGCGCCAGCAGCTTGGCCGGGACGGGGATTCAGTACTTC. This sequence encodes CASSLAGTGIQYF. This chain links TRBV5-1 with TRBJ2-4; D is possibly TRBD1 or TRBD2 (5 bases each). Germline-derived CDR1 and CDR2 are SGHRS and YFSETQ. The germline V and J ends were trimmed by 0 bases and 10 bases, with 11 bases remaining between them. CDR3 length equals 13 residues.

As regards this clone: In the same sample, other DNA sequences code for this CDR3. The chain uses TRBV9 and TRBJ2-7; tentative D call: TRBD2 (7 bases). The CDR3 totals 14 residues. The ends were cut back, 0 bases at V and 6 bases at J, with 13 bases in the middle. The germline CDR1 and CDR2 sequences are SGDLS and YYNGEE. The DNA for the CDR3 is TGTGCCAGCAGCGTAGAGGGAGGGGGTGGCGAGCAGTACTTC. Translation: CASSVEGGGGEQYF.

CDR3 sequence (DNA): TGTGCTAGTGGTTTCGACATCCCTAACTATGGCTACACCTTC. It encodes CASGFDIPNYGYTF. The chain uses TRBV12-5 and TRBJ1-2; no reliable D call. The CDR3 spans 14 residues. The V and J ends lost 3 bases and 0 bases respectively, with 8 bases between them. Per the germline V gene, CDR1 is LGHNT and CDR2 is FRNRAP.

This chain links TRBV7-6 with TRBJ2-7; D is tentatively TRBD1 or TRBD2 (7 bases each). V lost 4 bases and J lost 1, with 17 bases in between. Germline V gene sequence: CDR1 SGHVS, CDR2 FNYEAQ. The CDR3 spans 16 residues. This chain's CDR3 is CASSSLGRGGSYEQYF. CDR3 in DNA: TGTGCCAGCAGCTCCCTAGGCAGGGGGGGGTCCTACGAGCAGTACTTC.

This chain uses TRBV7-2 with TRBJ1-2; D is unclear. Looked up from germline, CDR1 is SGHTA and CDR2 is FQGNSA. The V and J ends lost 1 base and 6 bases respectively, with 6 bases between them. The CDR3 totals 12 residues. In DNA, the CDR3 is TGTGCCAGCAGCTTAGTTGGGGATGGCTACACCTTC. Translation gives CASSLVGDGYTF.

This chain uses TRBV15 with TRBJ1-5, with D maybe TRBD1 (5 bases). With 5 bases removed from V and 2 bases from J, the gap between germline ends came to 10 bases. The CDR3 contains 14 residues. Looked up from germline, CDR1 is LNHNV and CDR2 is YYDKDF (reference sequence). The CDR3 reads CATSGGGGNQPQHF. The CDR3 DNA follows: TGTGCCACCAGCGGGGGAGGAGGCAATCAGCCCCAGCATTTT.